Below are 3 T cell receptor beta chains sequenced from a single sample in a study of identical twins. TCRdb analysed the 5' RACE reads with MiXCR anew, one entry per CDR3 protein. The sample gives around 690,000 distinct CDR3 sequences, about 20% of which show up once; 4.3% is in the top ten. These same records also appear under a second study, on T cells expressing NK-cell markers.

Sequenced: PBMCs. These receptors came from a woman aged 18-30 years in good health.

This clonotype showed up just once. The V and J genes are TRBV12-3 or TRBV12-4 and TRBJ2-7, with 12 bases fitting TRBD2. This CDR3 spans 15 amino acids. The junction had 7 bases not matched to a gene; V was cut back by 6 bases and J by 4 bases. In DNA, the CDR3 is TGTGCCAGCAGACTGACTAGCGGGAGAACATACGAGCAGTACTTC. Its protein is CASRLTSGRTYEQYF.

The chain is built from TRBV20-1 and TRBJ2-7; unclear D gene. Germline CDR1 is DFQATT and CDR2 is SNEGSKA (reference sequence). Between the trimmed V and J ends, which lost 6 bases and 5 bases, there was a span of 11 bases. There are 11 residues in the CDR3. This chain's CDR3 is CSAEDRDEQYF. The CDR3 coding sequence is TGCAGTGCCGAGGACCGAGACGAGCAGTACTTC.

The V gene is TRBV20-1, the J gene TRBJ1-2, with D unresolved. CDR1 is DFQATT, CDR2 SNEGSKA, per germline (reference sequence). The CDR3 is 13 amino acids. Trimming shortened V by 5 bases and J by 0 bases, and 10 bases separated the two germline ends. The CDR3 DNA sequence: TGCAGTGCTTCACACGGAACTAACTATGGCTACACCTTC. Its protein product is CSASHGTNYGYTF.